This T cell receptor beta chain stems from a study of blood T cell repertoires in COVID-19. Study-wide background: Researchers got acute and convalescent COVID-19 samples from the United States, Italy and Spain. From T cells, B-cell-depleted T cells, or PBMCs came the material, which was cDNA or gDNA.

CDR3 size: 13 residues. CDR1 and CDR2 from the germline V gene are SGHDN and FVKESK. Sequencing used immunoSEQ multiplex PCR; TCRdb keeps in-frame clones, though not all of them. The table has about 320,000 clones, over 90% seen once. V is TRBV14 and J is TRBJ1-3, with D perhaps matching TRBD1 (5 bases). Sequenced input: PBMCs or T cells enriched from blood (not recorded which). The receptor was derived from a woman in her twenties or thirties who had been exposed to COVID-19. The CDR3 region is CAGRENSGNTIYF. The CDR3 DNA reads as TGTGCTGGCAGGGAAAACTCTGGAAACACCATATATTTT.